This T cell receptor (beta chain) was sequenced in a study of regulatory T cells in long-lasting Graves disease. For TCR beta, libraries came from iRepertoire HTBI primers and Arm-PCR of CDR3 regions. Each CDR3 protein is one row after TCRdb ran MiXCR on the multiplex PCR reads. Among under 800,000 distinct CDR3 sequences listed, roughly 16% were seen once. Specified time point: newly diagnosed GD, antithyroid drugs for less than 3 months. From PBMCs, RNA was extracted and then used to make the TCR library. This clonotype was detected ten times or more. These data also formed part of another study, on T cells in Graves' hyperthyroidism and ophthalmopathy.

Sequenced here: peripheral blood mononuclear cells (PBMCs), sampled at new diagnosis, from a patient treated with antithyroid drugs. The TCR sequence derives from a woman aged 25-40 years with Graves disease.

The CDR3 coding sequence is TGTGCCAGCAAGCCGGTCGAACTGAGACAAGAGACCCAGTACTTC. It specifies CASKPVELRQETQYF. This chain uses TRBV2 with TRBJ2-5; D is uncertain. The length of the CDR3 is 15 residues. Trimming left V 7 bases short and J 2 bases short, with 17 bases between. Germline assignment: CDR1 SNHLY and CDR2 FYNNEI.